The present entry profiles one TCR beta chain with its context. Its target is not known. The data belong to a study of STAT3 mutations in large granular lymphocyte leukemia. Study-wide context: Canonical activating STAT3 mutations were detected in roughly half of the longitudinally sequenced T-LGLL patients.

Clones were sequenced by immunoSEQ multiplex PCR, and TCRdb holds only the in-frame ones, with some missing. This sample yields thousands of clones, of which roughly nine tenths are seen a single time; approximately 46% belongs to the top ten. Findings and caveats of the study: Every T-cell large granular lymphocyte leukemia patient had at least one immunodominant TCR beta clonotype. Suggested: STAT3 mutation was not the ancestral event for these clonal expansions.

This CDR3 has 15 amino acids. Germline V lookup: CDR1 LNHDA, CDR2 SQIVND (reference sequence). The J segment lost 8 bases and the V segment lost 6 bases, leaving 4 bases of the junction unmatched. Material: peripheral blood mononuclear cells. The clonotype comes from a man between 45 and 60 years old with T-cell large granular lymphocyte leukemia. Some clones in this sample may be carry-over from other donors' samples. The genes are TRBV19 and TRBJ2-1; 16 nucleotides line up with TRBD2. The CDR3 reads CASSKGLAGGHEQFF. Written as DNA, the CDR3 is TGTGCCAGTAGCAAGGGACTAGCGGGAGGGCATGAGCAGTTCTTC. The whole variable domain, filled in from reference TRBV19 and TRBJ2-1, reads DGGITQSPKYLFRKEGQNVTLSCEQNLNHDAMYWYRQDPGQGLRLIYYSQIVNDFQKGDIAEGYSVSREKKESFPLTVTSAQKNPTAFYLCASSKGLAGGHEQFFGPGTRLTVL.